Here is one T cell receptor (beta chain) with its context. Methods used by the authors: From reference gene primer amplification, estimates of nucleated cell counts were derived. Profiled with immunoSEQ multiplex PCR; TCRdb holds only in-frame clones, not every one. D and trimming were read from the DNA, whereas the V and J calls and clone size are those reported in that table. The sample contains under 150,000 clones, 85% of which appear only once. Germline values: CDR1 SGHRS, CDR2 YFSETQ. The V segment lost 0 bases and the J segment 7 bases; nucleotides outside the gene matches: 16. The CDR3 consists of 18 residues. The data are from a study of blood T cell repertoires in COVID-19.

The sample taken for sequencing was peripheral blood. This chain connects TRBV5-1 to TRBJ1-5; 7 bases are shared with TRBD1. The origin of this receptor is a woman in her thirties or forties with active or convalescent COVID-19. The CDR3 is CASSLAASVRGAIQPQHF. The DNA for the CDR3 is TGCGCCAGCAGCTTGGCCGCTAGCGTCAGGGGGGCTATCCAGCCCCAGCATTTT.